The T cell receptor (beta chain) under discussion was sequenced for a study of blood T cell repertoires in COVID-19. Profiled with immunoSEQ multiplex PCR; TCRdb holds only in-frame clones, not every one. The sample consists of 50,000 to 65,000 clones, approximately 86% of them appearing once. The germline gives CDR1 SGHKS, CDR2 YYEKEE (reference sequence). This CDR3 comprises 14 residues. V was trimmed by 0 bases and J by 7 bases, leaving 11 bases between them. This sequence was found in a man between 65 and 80 years old with acute or convalescent COVID-19. The material sequenced was peripheral blood. This chain connects TRBV5-5 to TRBJ1-5; D may be TRBD1 (5 bases). CDR3 sequence: CASSLAVSGQPQHF. CDR3 nucleotide sequence: TGTGCCAGCAGCTTGGCCGTCTCAGGGCAGCCCCAGCATTTT.